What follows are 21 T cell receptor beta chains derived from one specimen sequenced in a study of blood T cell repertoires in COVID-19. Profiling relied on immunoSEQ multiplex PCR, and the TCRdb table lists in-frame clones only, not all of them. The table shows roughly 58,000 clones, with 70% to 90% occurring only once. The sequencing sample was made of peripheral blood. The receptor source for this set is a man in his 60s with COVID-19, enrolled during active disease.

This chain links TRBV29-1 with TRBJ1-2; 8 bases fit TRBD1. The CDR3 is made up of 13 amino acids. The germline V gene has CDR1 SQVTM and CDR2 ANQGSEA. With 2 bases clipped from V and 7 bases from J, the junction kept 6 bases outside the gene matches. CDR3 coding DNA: TGCAGCGTTGAAAGACAGGGGAGGACTGGCTACACCTTC. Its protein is CSVERQGRTGYTF.

The CDR3, as DNA: TGTGCCAGCAGCTTAGTGGGACAGGGATCGTATGGCTACACCTTC. The encoded protein is CASSLVGQGSYGYTF. This rearrangement joins TRBV13 to TRBJ1-2, with 9 positions matching TRBD1. The germline CDR1 and CDR2 sequences are PRHDT and FYEKMQ (reference sequence). The V and J ends lost 1 base and 5 bases, in that order; junction bases with no gene match: 5. The CDR3 has 15 residues.

The CDR3 coding sequence is TGTGCCAGTAGCCTCTCAGGGGTAGGTGGCTACACCTTC. Protein product: CASSLSGVGGYTF. The rearrangement links TRBV19 to TRBJ1-2, with a weak D call TRBD1 (6 bases). The CDR3 extends over 13 amino acids. Germline V gene lookup returns CDR1 LNHDA and CDR2 SQIVND (reference sequence). Trimming pared 6 bases from V and 7 bases from J, leaving 15 bases between. Full variable domain (outside the CDR3, taken from reference TRBV19 and TRBJ1-2): DGGITQSPKYLFRKEGQNVTLSCEQNLNHDAMYWYRQDPGQGLRLIYYSQIVNDFQKGDIAEGYSVSREKKESFPLTVTSAQKNPTAFYLCASSLSGVGGYTFGSGTRLTVV.

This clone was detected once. The CDR3 DNA reads TGTGCCAGCAGCCATCAACAGACCCTCTATGGCTACACCTTC. Translated, it gives CASSHQQTLYGYTF. This chain connects TRBV11-3 to TRBJ1-2; D call uncertain. The CDR3 runs to 14 residues. Trimming pared 5 bases from V and 4 bases from J, leaving 14 bases between. The germline gives CDR1 SGHNT, CDR2 YENEEA.

The CDR3 spells CASSQDDNIQETQYF. The CDR3 coding sequence is TGCGCCAGCAGCCAAGATGATAACATCCAAGAGACCCAGTACTTC. V is TRBV4-3 and J is TRBJ2-5; D ambiguous. The CDR3 totals 15 residues. V lost 0 bases to trimming and J lost 1 base, with 9 bases between them. The germline V gene has CDR1 LGHNA and CDR2 YSLEER.

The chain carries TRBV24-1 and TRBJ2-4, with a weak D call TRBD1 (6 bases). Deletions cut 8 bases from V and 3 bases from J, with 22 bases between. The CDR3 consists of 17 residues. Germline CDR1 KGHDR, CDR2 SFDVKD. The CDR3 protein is CATIPSYTGLGKNIQYF. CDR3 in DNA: TGTGCCACCATTCCAAGCTACACAGGGCTGGGCAAAAACATTCAGTACTTC.

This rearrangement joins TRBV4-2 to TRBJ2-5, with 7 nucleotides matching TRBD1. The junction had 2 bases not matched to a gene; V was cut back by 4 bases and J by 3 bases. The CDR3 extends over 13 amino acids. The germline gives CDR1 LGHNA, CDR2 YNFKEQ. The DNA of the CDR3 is TGTGCCAGCAGCCCGGACAGGAAAGAGACCCAGTACTTC. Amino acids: CASSPDRKETQYF.

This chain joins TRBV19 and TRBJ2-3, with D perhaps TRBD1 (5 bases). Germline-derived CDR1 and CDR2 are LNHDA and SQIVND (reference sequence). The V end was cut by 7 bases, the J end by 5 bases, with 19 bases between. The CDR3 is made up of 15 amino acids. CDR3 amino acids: CASTGHSYPKDTQYF. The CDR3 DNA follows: TGTGCCAGTACCGGACACAGTTACCCCAAAGATACGCAGTATTTT.

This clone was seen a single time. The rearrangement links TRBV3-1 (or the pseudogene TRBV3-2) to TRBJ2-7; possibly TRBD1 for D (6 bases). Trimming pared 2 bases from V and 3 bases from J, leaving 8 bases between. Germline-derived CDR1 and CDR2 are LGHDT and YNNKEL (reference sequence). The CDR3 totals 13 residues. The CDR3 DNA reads TGTGCCAGCAGCCAACAGGGGCGCTACGAGCAGTACTTC. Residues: CASSQQGRYEQYF.

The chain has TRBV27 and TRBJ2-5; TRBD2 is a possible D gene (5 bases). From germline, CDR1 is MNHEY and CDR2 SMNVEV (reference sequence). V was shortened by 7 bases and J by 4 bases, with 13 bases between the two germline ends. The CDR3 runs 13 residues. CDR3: CASTPGDGETQYF. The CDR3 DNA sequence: TGTGCCAGCACCCCCGGGGATGGAGAGACCCAGTACTTC.

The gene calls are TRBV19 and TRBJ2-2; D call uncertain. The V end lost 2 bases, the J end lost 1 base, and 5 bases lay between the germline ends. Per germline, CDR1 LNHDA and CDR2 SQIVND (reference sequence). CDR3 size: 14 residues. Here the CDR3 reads CASSIRENTGELFF. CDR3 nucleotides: TGTGCCAGTAGTATAAGAGAGAACACCGGGGAGCTGTTTTTT.

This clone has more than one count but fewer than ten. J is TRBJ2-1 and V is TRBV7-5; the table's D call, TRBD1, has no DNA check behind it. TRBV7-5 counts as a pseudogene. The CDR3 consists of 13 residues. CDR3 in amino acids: CARSWRQNNEQFF. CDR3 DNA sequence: TGTGCCAGAAGCTGGCGACAGAACAATGAGCAGTTCTTC.

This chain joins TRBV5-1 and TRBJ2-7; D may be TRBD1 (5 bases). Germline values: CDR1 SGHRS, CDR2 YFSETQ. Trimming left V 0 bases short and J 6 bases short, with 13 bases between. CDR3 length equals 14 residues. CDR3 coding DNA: TGCGCCAGCAGCTTGGAGGGGTCGCGGCGCGAGCAGTACTTC. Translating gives CASSLEGSRREQYF.

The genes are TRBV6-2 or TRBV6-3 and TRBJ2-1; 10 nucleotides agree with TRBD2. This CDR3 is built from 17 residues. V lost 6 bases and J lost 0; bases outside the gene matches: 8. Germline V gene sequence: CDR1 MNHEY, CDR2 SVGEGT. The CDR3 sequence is CASSTDIAGGSYNEQFF. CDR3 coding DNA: TGTGCCAGCAGCACTGATATAGCGGGAGGCTCCTACAATGAGCAGTTCTTC.

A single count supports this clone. The CDR3 DNA reads as TGTGCCAGCAGCCGCCTAATCGGGGAGAGGGCGTGGGTTGGGAATCAGCCCCAGCATTTT. This gives the protein CASSRLIGERAWVGNQPQHF. The rearrangement uses TRBV3-1 (or the pseudogene TRBV3-2) and TRBJ1-5, with D hard to call. The germline V and J ends were trimmed by 4 bases and 4 bases, with 29 bases remaining between them. This CDR3 contains 20 residues. Germline loops: CDR1 LGHDT, CDR2 YNNKEL (reference sequence).

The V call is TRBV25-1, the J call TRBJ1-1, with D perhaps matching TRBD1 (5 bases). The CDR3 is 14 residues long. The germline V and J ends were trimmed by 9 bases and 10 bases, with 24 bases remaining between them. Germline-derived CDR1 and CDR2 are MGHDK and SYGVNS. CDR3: CASNQGGSTTRAFF. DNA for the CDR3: TGTGCCAGTAATCAGGGAGGATCAACCACACGAGCTTTCTTT.

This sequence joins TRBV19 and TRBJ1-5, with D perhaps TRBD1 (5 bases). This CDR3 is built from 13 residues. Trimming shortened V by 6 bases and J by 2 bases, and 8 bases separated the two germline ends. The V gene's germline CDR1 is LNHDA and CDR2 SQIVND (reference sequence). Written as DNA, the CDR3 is TGTGCCAGTAGGGGGGAGGGCAATCAGCCCCAGCATTTT. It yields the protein CASRGEGNQPQHF.

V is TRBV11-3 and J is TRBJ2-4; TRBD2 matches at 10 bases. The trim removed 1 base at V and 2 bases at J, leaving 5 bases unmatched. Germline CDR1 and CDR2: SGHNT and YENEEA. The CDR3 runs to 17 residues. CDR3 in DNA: TGTGCCAGCAGCTTAGTTCTAGCGGGAGTGTCCAAAAACATTCAGTACTTC. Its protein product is CASSLVLAGVSKNIQYF. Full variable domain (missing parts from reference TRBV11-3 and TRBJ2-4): EAGVVQSPRYKIIEKKQPVAFWCNPISGHNTLYWYLQNLGQGPELLIRYENEEAVDDSQLPKDRFSAERLKGVDSTLKIQPAELGDSAVYLCASSLVLAGVSKNIQYFGAGTRLSVL.

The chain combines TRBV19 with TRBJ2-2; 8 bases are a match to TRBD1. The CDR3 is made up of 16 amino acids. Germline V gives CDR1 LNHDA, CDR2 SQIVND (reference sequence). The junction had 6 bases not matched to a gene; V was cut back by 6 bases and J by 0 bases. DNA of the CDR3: TGTGCCAGTAGAGGCAGGGGGCTGTCGAACACCGGGGAGCTGTTTTTT. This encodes CASRGRGLSNTGELFF.

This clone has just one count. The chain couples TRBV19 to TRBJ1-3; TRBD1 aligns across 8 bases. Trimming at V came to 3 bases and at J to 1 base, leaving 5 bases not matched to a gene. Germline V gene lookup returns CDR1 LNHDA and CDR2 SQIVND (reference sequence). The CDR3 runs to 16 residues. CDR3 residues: CASSMGQVRSGNTIYF. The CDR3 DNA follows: TGTGCCAGTAGTATGGGACAGGTACGGTCTGGAAACACCATATATTTT.

In DNA, the CDR3 is TGTGCCAGTACTTACTGGGGGGGAGACCCTGAAGCTTTCTTT. Encoded protein: CASTYWGGDPEAFF. The J gene is TRBJ1-1, the V gene TRBV19; TRBD1 might be the D (5 bases). The V end lost 7 bases, the J end lost 6 bases, and 18 bases lay between the germline ends. Germline CDR1 LNHDA, CDR2 SQIVND (reference sequence). The CDR3 consists of 14 residues.